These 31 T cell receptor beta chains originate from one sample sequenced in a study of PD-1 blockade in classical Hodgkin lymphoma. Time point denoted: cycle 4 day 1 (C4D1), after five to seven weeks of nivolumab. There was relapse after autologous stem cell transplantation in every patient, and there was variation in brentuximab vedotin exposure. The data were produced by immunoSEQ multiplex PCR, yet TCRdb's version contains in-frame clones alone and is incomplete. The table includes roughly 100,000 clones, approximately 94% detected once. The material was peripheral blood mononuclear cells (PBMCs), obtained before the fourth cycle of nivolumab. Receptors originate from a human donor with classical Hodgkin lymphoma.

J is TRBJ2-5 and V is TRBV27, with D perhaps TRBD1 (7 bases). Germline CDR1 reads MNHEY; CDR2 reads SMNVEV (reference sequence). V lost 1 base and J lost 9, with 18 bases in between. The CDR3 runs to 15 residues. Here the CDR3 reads CASSLFGGQSGPQYF. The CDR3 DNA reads TGTGCCAGCAGTTTATTCGGGGGACAGAGTGGGCCCCAGTACTTC.

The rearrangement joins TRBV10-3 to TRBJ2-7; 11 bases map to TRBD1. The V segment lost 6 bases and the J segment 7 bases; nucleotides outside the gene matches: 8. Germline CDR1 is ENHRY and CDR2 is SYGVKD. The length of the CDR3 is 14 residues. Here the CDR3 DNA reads TGTGCCATCAGGTCGGACAGGGGGCGTCCAGAGCAGTACTTC. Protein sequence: CAIRSDRGRPEQYF.

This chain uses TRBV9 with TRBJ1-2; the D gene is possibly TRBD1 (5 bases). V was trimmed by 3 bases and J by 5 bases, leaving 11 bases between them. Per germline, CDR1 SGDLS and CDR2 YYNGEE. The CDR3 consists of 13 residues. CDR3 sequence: CASSDQGLYGYTF. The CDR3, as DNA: TGTGCCAGCAGCGACCAGGGACTATATGGCTACACCTTC.

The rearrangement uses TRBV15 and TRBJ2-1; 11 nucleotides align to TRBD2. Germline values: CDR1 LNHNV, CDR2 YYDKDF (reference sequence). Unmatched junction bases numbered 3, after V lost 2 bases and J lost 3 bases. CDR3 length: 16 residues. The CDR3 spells CATSRSGTSGYNEQFF. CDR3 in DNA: TGTGCCACCAGCAGATCCGGGACTAGCGGCTACAATGAGCAGTTCTTC.

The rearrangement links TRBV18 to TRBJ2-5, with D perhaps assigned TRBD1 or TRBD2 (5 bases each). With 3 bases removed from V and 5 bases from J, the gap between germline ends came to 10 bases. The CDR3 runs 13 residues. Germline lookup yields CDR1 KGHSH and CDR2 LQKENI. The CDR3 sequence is CASSPGVRETQYF. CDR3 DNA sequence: TGTGCCAGCTCACCGGGGGTTCGGGAGACCCAGTACTTC.

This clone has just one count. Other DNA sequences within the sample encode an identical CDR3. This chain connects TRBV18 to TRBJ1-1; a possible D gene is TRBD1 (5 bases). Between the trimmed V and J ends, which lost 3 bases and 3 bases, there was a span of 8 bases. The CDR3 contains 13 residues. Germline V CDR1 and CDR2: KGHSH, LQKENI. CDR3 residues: CASSPGGDTEAFF. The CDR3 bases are TGTGCCAGCTCACCGGGGGGGGACACTGAAGCTTTCTTT. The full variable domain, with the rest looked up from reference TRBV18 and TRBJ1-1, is NAGVMQNPRHLVRRRGQEARLRCSPMKGHSHVYWYRQLPEEGLKFMVYLQKENIIDESGMPKERFSAEFPKEGPSILRIQQVVRGDSAAYFCASSPGGDTEAFFGQGTRLTVV.

CDR3 in amino acids: CASSLGQGADTQYF. The DNA of the CDR3 is TGTGCCAGCAGCTTAGGACAGGGCGCAGATACGCAGTATTTT. The chain combines TRBV5-6 with TRBJ2-3; 8 bases are shared with TRBD1. J gave up 4 bases and V 2 bases, and 3 bases lay outside the gene matches. From germline, CDR1 is SGHDT and CDR2 YYEEEE. CDR3 length: 14 amino acids. The complete variable domain, with remaining parts taken from reference TRBV5-6 and TRBJ2-3, reads DAGVTQSPTHLIKTRGQQVTLRCSPKSGHDTVSWYQQALGQGPQFIFQYYEEEERQRGNFPDRFSGHQFPNYSSELNVNALLLGDSALYLCASSLGQGADTQYFGPGTRLTVL.

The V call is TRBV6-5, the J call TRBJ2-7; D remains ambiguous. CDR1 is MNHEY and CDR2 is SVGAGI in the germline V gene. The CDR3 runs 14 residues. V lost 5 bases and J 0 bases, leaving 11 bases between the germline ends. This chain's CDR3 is CASSRAQSSYEQYF. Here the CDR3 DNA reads TGTGCCAGCAGTAGGGCCCAGAGCTCCTACGAGCAGTACTTC.

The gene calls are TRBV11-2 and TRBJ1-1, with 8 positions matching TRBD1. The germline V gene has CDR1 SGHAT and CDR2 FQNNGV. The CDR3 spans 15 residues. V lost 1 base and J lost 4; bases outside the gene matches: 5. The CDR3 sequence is CASSLVGQGGTEAFF. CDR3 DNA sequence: TGTGCCAGCAGCTTAGTAGGACAGGGTGGCACTGAAGCTTTCTTT. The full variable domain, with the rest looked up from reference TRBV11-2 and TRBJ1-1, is EAGVAQSPRYKIIEKRQSVAFWCNPISGHATLYWYQQILGQGPKLLIQFQNNGVVDDSQLPKDRFSAERLKGVDSTLKIQPAKLEDSAVYLCASSLVGQGGTEAFFGQGTRLTVV.

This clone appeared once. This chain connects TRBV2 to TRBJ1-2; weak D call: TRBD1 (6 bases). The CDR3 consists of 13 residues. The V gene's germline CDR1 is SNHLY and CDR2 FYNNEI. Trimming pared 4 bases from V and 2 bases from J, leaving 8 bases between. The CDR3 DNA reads TGTGCCAGCAGTGGGACAGAGAACTATGGCTACACCTTC. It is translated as CASSGTENYGYTF.

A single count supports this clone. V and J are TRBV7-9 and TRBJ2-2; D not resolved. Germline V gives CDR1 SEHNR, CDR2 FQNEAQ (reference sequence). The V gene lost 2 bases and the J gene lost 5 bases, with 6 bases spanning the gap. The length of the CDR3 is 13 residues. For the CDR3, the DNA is TGTGCCAGCAGCTTAACCCGGACCGGGGAGCTGTTTTTT. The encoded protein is CASSLTRTGELFF.

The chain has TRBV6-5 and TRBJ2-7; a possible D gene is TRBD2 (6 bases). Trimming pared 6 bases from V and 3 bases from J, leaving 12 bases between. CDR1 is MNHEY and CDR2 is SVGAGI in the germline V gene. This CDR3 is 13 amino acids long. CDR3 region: CASSSTRGYEQYF. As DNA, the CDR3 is TGTGCCAGCAGCTCGACTAGGGGCTACGAGCAGTACTTC.

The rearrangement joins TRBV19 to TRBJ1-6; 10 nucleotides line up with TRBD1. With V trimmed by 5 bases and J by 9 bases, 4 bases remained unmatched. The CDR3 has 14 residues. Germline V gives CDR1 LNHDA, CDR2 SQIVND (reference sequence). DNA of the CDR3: TGTGCCAGTAGTTCGGGACAGGGGATTTCACCCCTCCACTTT. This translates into CASSSGQGISPLHF. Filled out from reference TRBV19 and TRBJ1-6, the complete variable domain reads DGGITQSPKYLFRKEGQNVTLSCEQNLNHDAMYWYRQDPGQGLRLIYYSQIVNDFQKGDIAEGYSVSREKKESFPLTVTSAQKNPTAFYLCASSSGQGISPLHFGNGTRLTVT.

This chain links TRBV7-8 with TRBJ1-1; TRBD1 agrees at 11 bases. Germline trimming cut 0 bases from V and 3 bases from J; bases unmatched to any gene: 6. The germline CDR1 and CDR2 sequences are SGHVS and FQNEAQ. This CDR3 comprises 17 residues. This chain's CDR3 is CASSLAGQGVSDTEAFF. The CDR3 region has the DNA TGTGCCAGCAGCTTAGCGGGACAGGGGGTTAGTGACACTGAAGCTTTCTTT.

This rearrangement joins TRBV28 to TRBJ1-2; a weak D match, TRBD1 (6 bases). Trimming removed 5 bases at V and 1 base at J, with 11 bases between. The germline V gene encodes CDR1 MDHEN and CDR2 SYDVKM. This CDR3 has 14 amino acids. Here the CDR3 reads CASSPTGFNYGYTF. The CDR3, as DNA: TGTGCCAGCAGTCCGACAGGATTTAACTATGGCTACACCTTC.

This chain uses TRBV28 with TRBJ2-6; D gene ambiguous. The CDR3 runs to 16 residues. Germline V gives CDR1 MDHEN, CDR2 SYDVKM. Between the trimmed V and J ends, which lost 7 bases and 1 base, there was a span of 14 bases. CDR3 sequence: CASNPALASGANVLTF. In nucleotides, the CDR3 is TGTGCCAGCAACCCTGCCCTGGCATCTGGGGCCAACGTCCTGACTTTC.

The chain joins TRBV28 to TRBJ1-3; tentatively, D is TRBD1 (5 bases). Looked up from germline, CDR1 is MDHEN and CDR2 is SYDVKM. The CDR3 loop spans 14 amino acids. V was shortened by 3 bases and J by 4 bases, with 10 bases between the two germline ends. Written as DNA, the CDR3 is TGTGCCAGCAGTTTGGCAGGGCGCGGAAACACCATATATTTT. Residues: CASSLAGRGNTIYF.

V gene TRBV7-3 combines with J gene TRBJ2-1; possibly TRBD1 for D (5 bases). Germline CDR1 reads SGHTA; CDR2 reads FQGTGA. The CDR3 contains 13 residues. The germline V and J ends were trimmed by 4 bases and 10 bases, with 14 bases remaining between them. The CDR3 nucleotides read TGTGCCAGCAGCTCGCCCCAGGGCAGGGAGCAGTTCTTC. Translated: CASSSPQGREQFF.

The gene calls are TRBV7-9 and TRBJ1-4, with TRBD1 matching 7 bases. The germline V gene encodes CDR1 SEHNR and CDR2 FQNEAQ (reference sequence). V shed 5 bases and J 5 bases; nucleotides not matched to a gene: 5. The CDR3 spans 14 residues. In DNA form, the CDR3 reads TGTGCCAGCAGCCCAGGGACAGCCAATGAAAAACTGTTTTTT. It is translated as CASSPGTANEKLFF.

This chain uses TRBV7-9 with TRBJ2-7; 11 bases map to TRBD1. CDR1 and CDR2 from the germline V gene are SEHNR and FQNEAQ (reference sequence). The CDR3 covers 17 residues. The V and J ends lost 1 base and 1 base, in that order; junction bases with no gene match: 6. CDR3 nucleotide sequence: TGTGCCAGCAGCTTAGGGACAGGGGGCGCGAAATCCTACGAGCAGTACTTC. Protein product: CASSLGTGGAKSYEQYF.

CDR3 region: CASSSPGVFTDTQYF. The CDR3 region has the DNA TGTGCCAGCAGTTCGCCAGGGGTTTTCACAGATACGCAGTATTTT. V usage is TRBV6-6 and J usage is TRBJ2-3; TRBD1 might be the D (6 bases). The germline V gene has CDR1 MNHNY and CDR2 SVGAGI (reference sequence). Trimming cost V 4 bases and J 2 bases, with 13 bases left between them. CDR3 size: 15 residues.

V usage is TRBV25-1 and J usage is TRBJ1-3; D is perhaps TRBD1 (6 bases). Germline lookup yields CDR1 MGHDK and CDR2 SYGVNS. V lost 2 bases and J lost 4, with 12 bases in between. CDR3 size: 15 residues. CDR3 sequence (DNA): TGTGCCAGCAGTGAACAGGGGTCAGGGGGAAACACCATATATTTT. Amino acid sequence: CASSEQGSGGNTIYF.

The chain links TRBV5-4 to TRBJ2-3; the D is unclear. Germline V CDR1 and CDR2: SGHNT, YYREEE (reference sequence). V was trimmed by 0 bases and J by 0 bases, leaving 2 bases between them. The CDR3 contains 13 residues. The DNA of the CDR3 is TGTGCCAGCAGCTTGGCTAGCACAGATACGCAGTATTTT. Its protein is CASSLASTDTQYF.

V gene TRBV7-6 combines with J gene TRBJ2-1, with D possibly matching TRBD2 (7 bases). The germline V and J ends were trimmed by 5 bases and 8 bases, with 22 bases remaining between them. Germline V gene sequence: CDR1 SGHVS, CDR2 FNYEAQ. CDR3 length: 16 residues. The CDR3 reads CASSPDIGGEGDEQFF. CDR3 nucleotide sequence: TGTGCCAGCAGCCCCGACATAGGGGGGGAGGGGGATGAGCAGTTCTTC. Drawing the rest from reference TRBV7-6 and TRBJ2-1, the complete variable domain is GAGVSQSPRYKVTKRGQDVALRCDPISGHVSLYWYRQALGQGPEFLTYFNYEAQQDKSGLPNDRFSAERPEGSISTLTIQRTEQRDSAMYRCASSPDIGGEGDEQFFGPGTRLTVL.

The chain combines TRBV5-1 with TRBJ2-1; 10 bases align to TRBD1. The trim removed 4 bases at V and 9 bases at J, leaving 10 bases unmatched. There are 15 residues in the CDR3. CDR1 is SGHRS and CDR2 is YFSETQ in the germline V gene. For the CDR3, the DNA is TGCGCCAGCAGCCCGCCGGGACAGGGGATATTTGAGCAGTTCTTC. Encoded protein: CASSPPGQGIFEQFF.

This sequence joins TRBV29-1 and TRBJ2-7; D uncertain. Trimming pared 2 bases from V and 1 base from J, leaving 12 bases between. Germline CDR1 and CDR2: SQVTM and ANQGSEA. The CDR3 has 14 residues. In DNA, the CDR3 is TGCAGCGTTGAAAACTCCCCAGGTTCCTACGAGCAGTACTTC. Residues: CSVENSPGSYEQYF.

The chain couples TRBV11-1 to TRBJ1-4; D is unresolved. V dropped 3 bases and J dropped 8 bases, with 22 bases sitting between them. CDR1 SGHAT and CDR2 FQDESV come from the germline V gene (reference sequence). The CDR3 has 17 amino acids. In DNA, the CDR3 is TGTGCCAGCAGCTTCGGGAGTCCAGGACCGGAGGGCGAAAAACTGTTTTTT. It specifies CASSFGSPGPEGEKLFF.

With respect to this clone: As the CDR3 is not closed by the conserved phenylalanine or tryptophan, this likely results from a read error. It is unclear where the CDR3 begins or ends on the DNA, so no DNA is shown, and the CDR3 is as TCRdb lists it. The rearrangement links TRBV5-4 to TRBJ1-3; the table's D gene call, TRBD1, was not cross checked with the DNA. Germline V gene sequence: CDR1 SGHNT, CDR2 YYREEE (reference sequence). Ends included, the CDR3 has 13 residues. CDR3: CADKRGTGVTHGI.

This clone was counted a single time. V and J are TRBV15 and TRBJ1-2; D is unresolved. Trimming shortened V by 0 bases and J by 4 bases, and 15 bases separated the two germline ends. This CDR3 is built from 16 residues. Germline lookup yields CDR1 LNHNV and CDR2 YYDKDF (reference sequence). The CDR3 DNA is TGTGCCACCAGCAGAGATAAGCCCCCGGTCCTCTATGGCTACACCTTC. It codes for CATSRDKPPVLYGYTF.

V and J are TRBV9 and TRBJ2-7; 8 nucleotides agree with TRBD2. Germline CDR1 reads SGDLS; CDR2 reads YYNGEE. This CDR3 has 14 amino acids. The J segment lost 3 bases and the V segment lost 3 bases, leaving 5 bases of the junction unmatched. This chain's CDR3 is CASSDGTSYYEQYF. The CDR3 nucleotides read TGTGCCAGCAGCGACGGGACTAGTTACTACGAGCAGTACTTC.

CDR3 nucleotide sequence: TGTGCCAGCTCACCTACAGGGGGCACTGAAGCTTTCTTT. It yields the protein CASSPTGGTEAFF. The chain carries TRBV18 and TRBJ1-1, with 8 bases fitting TRBD1. Per germline, CDR1 KGHSH and CDR2 LQKENI. V shed 3 bases and J 4 bases; nucleotides not matched to a gene: 1. The CDR3 has 13 residues.